Each of the 19 T cell receptor beta chains below was sequenced from the same sample in a study of T-cell memory formation after mild COVID-19. One entry per CDR3 protein, called by TCRdb with MiXCR from the 5' RACE reads. This sample carries fewer than 140,000 distinct CDR3 sequences, 15% to 20% of them seen once, and the ten largest clones take 28%. Sequencing was done on a sample of PBMCs or a T cell subset sorted from them (not recorded which). These receptors originate from an adult woman who had mild COVID-19 (a few samples of this study predate the infection). Cell type and time point are not known.

This clonotype was observed at least ten times. This chain connects TRBV10-3 to TRBJ2-1; D gene uncertain. This CDR3 spans 16 amino acids. With 2 bases removed from V and 3 bases from J, the gap between germline ends came to 14 bases. Germline V gives CDR1 ENHRY, CDR2 SYGVKD. The CDR3 is CAISEPDRTFYNEQFF. The CDR3 nucleotides are TGTGCCATCAGTGAGCCCGACCGTACTTTCTACAATGAGCAGTTCTTC.

The chain joins TRBV7-2 to TRBJ1-3; D ambiguous. The CDR3 is 13 amino acids. Trimming stripped 1 base from V and 1 base from J, with 2 bases between. CDR1 and CDR2 (germline): SGHTA, FQGNSA. CDR3 in amino acids: CASSLGSGNTIYF. Here the CDR3 DNA reads TGTGCCAGCAGCTTAGGTTCTGGAAACACCATATATTTT. Full variable domain (rest looked up from reference TRBV7-2 and TRBJ1-3): GAGVSQSPSNKVTEKGKDVELRCDPISGHTALYWYRQSLGQGLEFLIYFQGNSAPDKSGLPSDRFSAERTGGSVSTLTIQRTQQEDSAVYLCASSLGSGNTIYFGEGSWLTVV.

This sequence joins TRBV7-8 and TRBJ2-4, with TRBD2 identical over 8 bases. V shed 10 bases, J shed 4 bases, and the junction held 9 bases outside the gene matches. Looked up from germline, CDR1 is SGHVS and CDR2 is FQNEAQ. The CDR3 contains 14 residues. CDR3 nucleotide sequence: TGTGCCATCGGACTAGCTGGGGTTAAAAACATTCAGTACTTC. Translating gives CAIGLAGVKNIQYF.

V gene TRBV4-1 combines with J gene TRBJ2-1; 12 bases agree with TRBD2. CDR1 and CDR2 (germline): MGHRA, YSYEKL. V was clipped by 0 bases and J by 0 bases; unmatched bases: 9. The CDR3 totals 20 residues. The CDR3 region has the DNA TGCGCCAGCAGCCAAGACACGCGACCTAGCGGGAGGGCCTCCTACAATGAGCAGTTCTTC. Amino acids: CASSQDTRPSGRASYNEQFF.

About this clonotype: The junction departs from germline at one end; a sequencing error may be responsible. The J gene is TRBJ2-3, the V gene TRBV7-7, with D perhaps being TRBD1 or TRBD2 (6 bases each). CDR1 and CDR2 (germline): SSHAT, FNYEAQ (reference sequence). The CDR3 runs 14 residues. The CDR3 spells CASSLGGSQDTQYF. For the CDR3, the DNA is TGTGCTAGCAGCTTAGGGGGGAGTCAAGATACGCAGTATTTT.

This clonotype was counted a few times. The chain couples TRBV6-2 or TRBV6-3 to TRBJ2-5; no clear D. The CDR3 consists of 15 residues. CDR1 MNHEY and CDR2 SVGEGT come from the germline V gene. V dropped 6 bases and J dropped 3 bases, with 17 bases sitting between them. The CDR3: CASSRIDRVEETQYF. CDR3 coding DNA: TGTGCCAGCAGCCGGATTGACCGGGTGGAAGAGACCCAGTACTTC.

This clonotype was seen many times. This chain uses TRBV7-7 with TRBJ2-3; a possible D gene is TRBD2 (6 bases). V gave up 3 bases and J gave up 1 base, with 8 bases separating them. Germline CDR1 reads SSHAT; CDR2 reads FNYEAQ (reference sequence). This CDR3 is 14 amino acids long. This CDR3 is CASSFGGGTDTQYF. CDR3 DNA sequence: TGTGCCAGCAGCTTTGGAGGGGGCACAGATACGCAGTATTTT.

The V gene is TRBV4-1, the J gene TRBJ2-3; D not certain. The CDR3 is made up of 13 amino acids. CDR1 is MGHRA and CDR2 is YSYEKL in the germline V gene. The V gene lost 3 bases and the J gene lost 5 bases, with 9 bases spanning the gap. The CDR3 bases are TGCGCCAGCAGCCAGGGCCAGTTAGATACGCAGTATTTT. Translating it yields CASSQGQLDTQYF.

The chain is built from TRBV24-1 and TRBJ2-1, with 7 bases lining up with TRBD1. The V gene end was trimmed by 5 bases and the J gene end by 4 bases; junction bases not matched to a gene: 7. Germline V lookup: CDR1 KGHDR, CDR2 SFDVKD. This CDR3 is built from 15 residues. CDR3 bases: TGTGCCACCAGTGGGGGAGAGGACAGGTACAATGAGCAGTTCTTC. Translated, it gives CATSGGEDRYNEQFF.

This clonotype was counted between two and nine times. In DNA form, the CDR3 reads TGCAGCGCTGTGGAGGTTAGCTCCTACGAGCAGTACTTC. Encoded protein: CSAVEVSSYEQYF. The chain combines TRBV29-1 with TRBJ2-7, with a possible D match to TRBD2 (5 bases). CDR1 is SQVTM, CDR2 ANQGSEA, per germline. The CDR3 loop spans 13 amino acids. V dropped 7 bases and J dropped 0 bases, with 13 bases sitting between them.

This clonotype has only a few counts. The rearrangement links TRBV9 to TRBJ1-2, with unresolved D. V was cut by 0 bases and J by 6 bases, with 12 bases left in between. Germline-derived CDR1 and CDR2 are SGDLS and YYNGEE. The CDR3 length is 14 residues. DNA for the CDR3: TGTGCCAGCAGCGTAGGCCTGGGTATGGATGGCTACACCTTC. Its protein product is CASSVGLGMDGYTF.

This chain connects TRBV12-3 or TRBV12-4 to TRBJ2-3; maybe TRBD1 (6 bases). The CDR3 extends over 15 amino acids. The V end lost 5 bases, the J end lost 2 bases, and 14 bases lay between the germline ends. CDR3: CASSPNRAFTDTQYF. The CDR3 DNA sequence: TGTGCCAGCAGTCCCAACAGGGCTTTCACAGATACGCAGTATTTT.

J is TRBJ2-5 and V is TRBV28, with TRBD2 as a possible D gene (6 bases). The CDR3 runs to 15 residues. Germline CDR1 MDHEN, CDR2 SYDVKM. Trimming took 10 bases from V and 1 from J, leaving 19 bases between them. CDR3: CATALGEDLQETQYF. For the CDR3, the DNA is TGTGCCACCGCTTTAGGGGAGGACCTCCAAGAGACCCAGTACTTC.

This clonotype showed up just a few times. The chain uses TRBV20-1 and TRBJ2-1, with 14 bases that match TRBD2. Trimming at V came to 6 bases and at J to 4 bases, leaving 8 bases not matched to a gene. This CDR3 spans 16 amino acids. Germline lookup yields CDR1 DFQATT and CDR2 SNEGSKA (reference sequence). The CDR3 protein is CSARGLAGEIYNEQFF. The CDR3 DNA sequence: TGCAGTGCCAGGGGACTAGCGGGAGAGATTTACAATGAGCAGTTCTTC.

Only a few counts were recorded for this clonotype. The chain is built from TRBV2 and TRBJ2-2; the D gene is possibly TRBD2 (5 bases). Germline V gene data show CDR1 as SNHLY and CDR2 as FYNNEI. The CDR3 contains 17 residues. Deletions cut 6 bases from V and 6 bases from J, with 23 bases between. The DNA of the CDR3 is TGTGCCAGCAGACCCGGTAGATTGGAGGCAGGAGCCGGGGAGCTGTTTTTT. As protein: CASRPGRLEAGAGELFF.

The rearrangement uses TRBV12-3 or TRBV12-4 and TRBJ2-7; 11 positions agree with TRBD1. V gave up 4 bases and J gave up 6 bases; unmatched junction bases: 2. This CDR3 has 13 amino acids. CDR3 residues: CASSSGQGAEQYF. Written as DNA, the CDR3 is TGTGCCAGCAGTTCAGGACAGGGGGCCGAGCAGTACTTC.

This clonotype was counted only a few times. The rearrangement uses TRBV30 and TRBJ2-3, with D possibly TRBD2 on 5 matching bases. CDR3 length: 14 amino acids. Germline-derived CDR1 and CDR2 are GTSNPN and SVGIG (reference sequence). V lost 7 bases, J lost 0 bases, and 14 bases lay in between. In DNA, the CDR3 is TGTGCCTTGACTCGAGCGGTTAGCACAGATACGCAGTATTTT. Amino acids: CALTRAVSTDTQYF.

This clonotype was detected only a few times. This chain connects TRBV4-1 to TRBJ2-1; D perhaps matches TRBD2 (7 bases). This CDR3 is built from 16 residues. The V end lost 4 bases, the J end lost 2 bases, and 15 bases lay between the germline ends. In germline, CDR1 is MGHRA, CDR2 YSYEKL. The CDR3 DNA reads TGCGCCAGCAGCCCGACCGGGGGGCCTCCCTACAATGAGCAGTTCTTC. Amino acid sequence: CASSPTGGPPYNEQFF.

The V call is TRBV3-1, the J call TRBJ1-1; 7 nucleotides align to TRBD1. V gave up 2 bases and J gave up 5 bases; unmatched junction bases: 2. CDR1 LGHDT and CDR2 YNNKEL come from the germline V gene (reference sequence). The CDR3 sequence is 13 residues long. Here the CDR3 reads CASSQFRGTEAFF. The CDR3 nucleotides read TGTGCCAGCAGCCAATTCAGGGGGACTGAAGCTTTCTTT.